This TCR beta chain is drawn from a study of T cell responses to AZD1222 COVID-19 vaccine. Clones were sequenced by immunoSEQ multiplex PCR, and TCRdb holds only the in-frame ones, with some missing. The sample records some 92,000 clones, approximately 89% being singletons. This CDR3 is 16 amino acids long. After removal of 5 bases from V and 9 bases from J, the junction contained 12 bases not matched to a gene. Germline V lookup: CDR1 MDHEN, CDR2 SYDVKM. The sequencing here drew on peripheral blood, taken on day 0 of MenACWY control vaccination. The chain is built from TRBV28 and TRBJ2-1; 11 bases fit TRBD2. The clonotype was recovered from an adult in good health. The CDR3 DNA sequence: TGTGCCAGCAGTGAAATGGGACTAGCGGACGGGAGTGAGCAGTTCTTC. It codes for CASSEMGLADGSEQFF.